This T cell receptor (beta chain) was retrieved from a study of blood T cell repertoires in COVID-19. Study processing details: It was from reference gene primer amplification that nucleated cell counts were estimated. Assay: immunoSEQ multiplex PCR; the TCRdb copy retains only in-frame clones and omits some. Clone size and the V and J calls come from that table; the DNA yielded D and trimming. The profile shows some 120,000 clones, around 83% of them singletons. Per the germline V gene, CDR1 is SGHAT and CDR2 is FQNNGV. CDR3 length: 14 amino acids. The junction had 10 bases not matched to a gene; V was cut back by 5 bases and J by 7 bases.

V gene TRBV11-2 combines with J gene TRBJ1-1; 7 positions agree with TRBD1. The receptor comes from a woman aged 45 to 65 with acute or convalescent COVID-19. Material: peripheral blood. CDR3: CASSLRGTDFEAFF. The CDR3 coding sequence is TGTGCCAGCAGCCTGAGGGGGACAGACTTTGAAGCTTTCTTT.